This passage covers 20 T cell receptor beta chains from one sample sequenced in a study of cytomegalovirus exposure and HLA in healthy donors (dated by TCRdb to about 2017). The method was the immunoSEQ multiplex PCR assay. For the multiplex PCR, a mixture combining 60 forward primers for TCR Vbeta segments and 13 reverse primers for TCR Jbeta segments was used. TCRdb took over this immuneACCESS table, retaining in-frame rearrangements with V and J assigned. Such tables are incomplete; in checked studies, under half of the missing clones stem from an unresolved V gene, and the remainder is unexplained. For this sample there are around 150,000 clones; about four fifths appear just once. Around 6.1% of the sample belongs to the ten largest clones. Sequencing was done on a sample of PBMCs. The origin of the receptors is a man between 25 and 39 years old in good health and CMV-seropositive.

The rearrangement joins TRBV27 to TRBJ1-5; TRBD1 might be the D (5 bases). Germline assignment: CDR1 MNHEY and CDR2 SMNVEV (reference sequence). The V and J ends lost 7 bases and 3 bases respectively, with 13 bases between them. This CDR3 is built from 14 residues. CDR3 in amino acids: CASNPKGINQPQHF. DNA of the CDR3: TGTGCCAGCAACCCTAAGGGGATCAATCAGCCCCAGCATTTT.

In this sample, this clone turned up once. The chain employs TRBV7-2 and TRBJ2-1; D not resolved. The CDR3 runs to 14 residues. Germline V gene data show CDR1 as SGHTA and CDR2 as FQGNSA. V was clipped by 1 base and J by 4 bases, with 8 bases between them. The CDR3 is CASSLDRRYNEQFF. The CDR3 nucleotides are TGTGCCAGCAGCTTAGATCGGCGGTACAATGAGCAGTTCTTC.

CDR3 in amino acids: CASSPGHKSNYEQYF. The CDR3 DNA sequence: TGTGCCAGCAGCCCGGGACATAAGAGTAACTACGAGCAGTACTTC. The chain couples TRBV28 to TRBJ2-7, with a weak D call TRBD1 (6 bases). The V and J ends lost 6 bases and 3 bases respectively, with 18 bases between them. CDR1 MDHEN and CDR2 SYDVKM come from the germline V gene. The CDR3 length is 15 residues. The full variable domain, completed using reference TRBV28 and TRBJ2-7, is DVKVTQSSRYLVKRTGEKVFLECVQDMDHENMFWYRQDPGLGLRLIYFSYDVKMKEKGDIPEGYSVSREKKERFSLILESASTNQTSMYLCASSPGHKSNYEQYFGPGTRLTVT.

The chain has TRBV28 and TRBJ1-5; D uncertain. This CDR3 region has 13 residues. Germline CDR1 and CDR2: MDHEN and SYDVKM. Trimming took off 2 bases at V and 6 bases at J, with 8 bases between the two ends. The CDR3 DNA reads TGTGCCAGCAGTTTACGTCGCGCTCAGCCCCAGCATTTT. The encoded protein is CASSLRRAQPQHF.

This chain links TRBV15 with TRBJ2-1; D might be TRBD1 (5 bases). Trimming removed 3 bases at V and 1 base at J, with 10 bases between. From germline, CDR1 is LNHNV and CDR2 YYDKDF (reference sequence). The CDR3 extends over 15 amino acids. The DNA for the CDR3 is TGTGCCACCAGCAGGAAGGACATTTCCTACAATGAGCAGTTCTTC. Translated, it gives CATSRKDISYNEQFF.

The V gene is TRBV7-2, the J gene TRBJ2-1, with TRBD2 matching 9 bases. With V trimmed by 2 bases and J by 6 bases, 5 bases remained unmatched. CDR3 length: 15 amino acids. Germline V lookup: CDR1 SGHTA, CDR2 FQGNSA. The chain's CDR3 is CASSLRSSGANEQFF. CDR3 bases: TGTGCCAGCAGCTTAAGGTCTAGCGGGGCCAATGAGCAGTTCTTC.

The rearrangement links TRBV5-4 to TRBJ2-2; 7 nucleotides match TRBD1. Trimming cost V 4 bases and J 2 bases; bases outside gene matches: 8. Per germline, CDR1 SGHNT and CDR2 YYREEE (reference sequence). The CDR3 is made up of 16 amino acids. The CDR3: CASSHTTGVNTGELFF. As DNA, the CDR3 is TGTGCCAGCAGCCACACAACAGGGGTTAACACCGGGGAGCTGTTTTTT. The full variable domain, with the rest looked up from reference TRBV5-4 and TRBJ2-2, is ETGVTQSPTHLIKTRGQQVTLRCSSQSGHNTVSWYQQALGQGPQFIFQYYREEENGRGNFPPRFSGLQFPNYSSELNVNALELDDSALYLCASSHTTGVNTGELFFGEGSRLTVL.

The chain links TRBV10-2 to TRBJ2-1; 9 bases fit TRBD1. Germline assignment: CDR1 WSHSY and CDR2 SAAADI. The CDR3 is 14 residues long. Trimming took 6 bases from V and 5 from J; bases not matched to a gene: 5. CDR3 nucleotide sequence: TGCGCCAGCAGCGGGACAGGGCCTCACAATGAGCAGTTCTTC. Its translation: CASSGTGPHNEQFF.

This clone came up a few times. This chain's CDR3 is CASSWTGQGGNQPQHF. DNA for the CDR3: TGTGCCAGCAGCTGGACGGGACAGGGTGGCAATCAGCCCCAGCATTTT. The chain uses TRBV5-4 and TRBJ1-5, with TRBD1 matching 9 bases. The CDR3 contains 16 residues. J lost 2 bases, V lost 3 bases, and 6 bases had no gene match. From germline, CDR1 is SGHNT and CDR2 YYREEE (reference sequence). The full variable domain, its missing parts supplied by reference TRBV5-4 and TRBJ1-5, is ETGVTQSPTHLIKTRGQQVTLRCSSQSGHNTVSWYQQALGQGPQFIFQYYREEENGRGNFPPRFSGLQFPNYSSELNVNALELDDSALYLCASSWTGQGGNQPQHFGDGTRLSIL.

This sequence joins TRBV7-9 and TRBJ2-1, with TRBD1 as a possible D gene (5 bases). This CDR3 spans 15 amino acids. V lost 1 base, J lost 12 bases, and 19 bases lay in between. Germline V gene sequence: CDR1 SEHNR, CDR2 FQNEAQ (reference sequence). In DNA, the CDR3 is TGTGCCAGCAGCTTAGGGGGCCCCTACAATGACGGGCAGTTCTTC. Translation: CASSLGGPYNDGQFF.

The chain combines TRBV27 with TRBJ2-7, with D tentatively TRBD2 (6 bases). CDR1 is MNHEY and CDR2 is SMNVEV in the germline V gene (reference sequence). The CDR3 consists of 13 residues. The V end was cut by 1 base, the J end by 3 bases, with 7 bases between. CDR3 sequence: CASSLFSGYEQYF. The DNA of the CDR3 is TGTGCCAGCAGTTTATTTAGCGGCTACGAGCAGTACTTC.

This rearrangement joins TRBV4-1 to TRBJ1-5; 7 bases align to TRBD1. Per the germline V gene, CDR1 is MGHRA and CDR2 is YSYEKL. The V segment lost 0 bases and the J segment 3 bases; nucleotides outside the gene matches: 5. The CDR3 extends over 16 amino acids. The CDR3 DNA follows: TGCGCCAGCAGCCAAGAACAGGACAGGCCCAATCAGCCCCAGCATTTT. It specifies CASSQEQDRPNQPQHF.

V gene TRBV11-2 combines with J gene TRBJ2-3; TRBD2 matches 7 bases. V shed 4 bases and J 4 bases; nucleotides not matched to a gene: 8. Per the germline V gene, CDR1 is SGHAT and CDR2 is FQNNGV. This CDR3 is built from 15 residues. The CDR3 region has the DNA TGTGCCAGCAGCTCGGGGAGCGGGAACGCAGATACGCAGTATTTT. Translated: CASSSGSGNADTQYF.

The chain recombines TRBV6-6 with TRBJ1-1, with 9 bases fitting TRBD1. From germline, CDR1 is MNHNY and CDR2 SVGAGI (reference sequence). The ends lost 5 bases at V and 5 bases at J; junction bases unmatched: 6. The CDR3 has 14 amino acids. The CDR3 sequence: CASSRDRVGTEAFF. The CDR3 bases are TGTGCCAGCAGTCGGGACAGGGTGGGAACTGAAGCTTTCTTT.

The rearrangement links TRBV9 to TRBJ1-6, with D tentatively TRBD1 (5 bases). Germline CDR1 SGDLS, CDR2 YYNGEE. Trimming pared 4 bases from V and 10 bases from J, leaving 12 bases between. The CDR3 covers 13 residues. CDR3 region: CASSSSDSSPLHF. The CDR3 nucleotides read TGTGCCAGCAGCTCCTCTGACAGCTCACCCCTCCACTTT.

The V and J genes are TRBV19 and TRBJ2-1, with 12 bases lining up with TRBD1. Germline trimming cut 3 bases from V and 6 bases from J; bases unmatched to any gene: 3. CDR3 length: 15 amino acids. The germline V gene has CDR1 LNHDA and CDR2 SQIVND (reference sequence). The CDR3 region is CASSIRDRGRNEQFF. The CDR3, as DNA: TGTGCCAGTAGTATCCGGGACAGGGGGCGCAATGAGCAGTTCTTC.

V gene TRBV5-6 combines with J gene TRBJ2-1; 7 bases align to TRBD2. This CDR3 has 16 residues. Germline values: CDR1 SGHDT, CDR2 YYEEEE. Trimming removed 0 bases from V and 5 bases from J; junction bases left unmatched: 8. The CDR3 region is CASSLASAGRHNEQFF. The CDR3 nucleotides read TGTGCCAGCAGCTTGGCTTCAGCGGGGAGGCACAATGAGCAGTTCTTC.

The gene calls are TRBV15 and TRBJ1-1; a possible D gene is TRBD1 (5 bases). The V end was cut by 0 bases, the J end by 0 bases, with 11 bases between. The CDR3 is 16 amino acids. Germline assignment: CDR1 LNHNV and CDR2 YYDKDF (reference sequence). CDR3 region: CATSRDRGRLNTEAFF. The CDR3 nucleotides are TGTGCCACCAGCAGAGATAGGGGCAGACTGAACACTGAAGCTTTCTTT.

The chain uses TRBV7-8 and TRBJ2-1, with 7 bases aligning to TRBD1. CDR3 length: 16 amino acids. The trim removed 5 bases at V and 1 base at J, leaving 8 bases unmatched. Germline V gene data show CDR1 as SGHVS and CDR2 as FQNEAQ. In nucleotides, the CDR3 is TGTGCCAGCAGCACTAGACAGGGTGGTTCCTACAATGAGCAGTTCTTC. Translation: CASSTRQGGSYNEQFF.

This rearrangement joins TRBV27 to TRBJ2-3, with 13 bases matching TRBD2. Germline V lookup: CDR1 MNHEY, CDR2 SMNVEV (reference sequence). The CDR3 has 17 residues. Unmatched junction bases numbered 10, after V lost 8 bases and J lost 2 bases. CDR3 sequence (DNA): TGTGCCAGCCGTCCGGGACTAGCGGGGTCTTACACAGATACGCAGTATTTT. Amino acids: CASRPGLAGSYTDTQYF.